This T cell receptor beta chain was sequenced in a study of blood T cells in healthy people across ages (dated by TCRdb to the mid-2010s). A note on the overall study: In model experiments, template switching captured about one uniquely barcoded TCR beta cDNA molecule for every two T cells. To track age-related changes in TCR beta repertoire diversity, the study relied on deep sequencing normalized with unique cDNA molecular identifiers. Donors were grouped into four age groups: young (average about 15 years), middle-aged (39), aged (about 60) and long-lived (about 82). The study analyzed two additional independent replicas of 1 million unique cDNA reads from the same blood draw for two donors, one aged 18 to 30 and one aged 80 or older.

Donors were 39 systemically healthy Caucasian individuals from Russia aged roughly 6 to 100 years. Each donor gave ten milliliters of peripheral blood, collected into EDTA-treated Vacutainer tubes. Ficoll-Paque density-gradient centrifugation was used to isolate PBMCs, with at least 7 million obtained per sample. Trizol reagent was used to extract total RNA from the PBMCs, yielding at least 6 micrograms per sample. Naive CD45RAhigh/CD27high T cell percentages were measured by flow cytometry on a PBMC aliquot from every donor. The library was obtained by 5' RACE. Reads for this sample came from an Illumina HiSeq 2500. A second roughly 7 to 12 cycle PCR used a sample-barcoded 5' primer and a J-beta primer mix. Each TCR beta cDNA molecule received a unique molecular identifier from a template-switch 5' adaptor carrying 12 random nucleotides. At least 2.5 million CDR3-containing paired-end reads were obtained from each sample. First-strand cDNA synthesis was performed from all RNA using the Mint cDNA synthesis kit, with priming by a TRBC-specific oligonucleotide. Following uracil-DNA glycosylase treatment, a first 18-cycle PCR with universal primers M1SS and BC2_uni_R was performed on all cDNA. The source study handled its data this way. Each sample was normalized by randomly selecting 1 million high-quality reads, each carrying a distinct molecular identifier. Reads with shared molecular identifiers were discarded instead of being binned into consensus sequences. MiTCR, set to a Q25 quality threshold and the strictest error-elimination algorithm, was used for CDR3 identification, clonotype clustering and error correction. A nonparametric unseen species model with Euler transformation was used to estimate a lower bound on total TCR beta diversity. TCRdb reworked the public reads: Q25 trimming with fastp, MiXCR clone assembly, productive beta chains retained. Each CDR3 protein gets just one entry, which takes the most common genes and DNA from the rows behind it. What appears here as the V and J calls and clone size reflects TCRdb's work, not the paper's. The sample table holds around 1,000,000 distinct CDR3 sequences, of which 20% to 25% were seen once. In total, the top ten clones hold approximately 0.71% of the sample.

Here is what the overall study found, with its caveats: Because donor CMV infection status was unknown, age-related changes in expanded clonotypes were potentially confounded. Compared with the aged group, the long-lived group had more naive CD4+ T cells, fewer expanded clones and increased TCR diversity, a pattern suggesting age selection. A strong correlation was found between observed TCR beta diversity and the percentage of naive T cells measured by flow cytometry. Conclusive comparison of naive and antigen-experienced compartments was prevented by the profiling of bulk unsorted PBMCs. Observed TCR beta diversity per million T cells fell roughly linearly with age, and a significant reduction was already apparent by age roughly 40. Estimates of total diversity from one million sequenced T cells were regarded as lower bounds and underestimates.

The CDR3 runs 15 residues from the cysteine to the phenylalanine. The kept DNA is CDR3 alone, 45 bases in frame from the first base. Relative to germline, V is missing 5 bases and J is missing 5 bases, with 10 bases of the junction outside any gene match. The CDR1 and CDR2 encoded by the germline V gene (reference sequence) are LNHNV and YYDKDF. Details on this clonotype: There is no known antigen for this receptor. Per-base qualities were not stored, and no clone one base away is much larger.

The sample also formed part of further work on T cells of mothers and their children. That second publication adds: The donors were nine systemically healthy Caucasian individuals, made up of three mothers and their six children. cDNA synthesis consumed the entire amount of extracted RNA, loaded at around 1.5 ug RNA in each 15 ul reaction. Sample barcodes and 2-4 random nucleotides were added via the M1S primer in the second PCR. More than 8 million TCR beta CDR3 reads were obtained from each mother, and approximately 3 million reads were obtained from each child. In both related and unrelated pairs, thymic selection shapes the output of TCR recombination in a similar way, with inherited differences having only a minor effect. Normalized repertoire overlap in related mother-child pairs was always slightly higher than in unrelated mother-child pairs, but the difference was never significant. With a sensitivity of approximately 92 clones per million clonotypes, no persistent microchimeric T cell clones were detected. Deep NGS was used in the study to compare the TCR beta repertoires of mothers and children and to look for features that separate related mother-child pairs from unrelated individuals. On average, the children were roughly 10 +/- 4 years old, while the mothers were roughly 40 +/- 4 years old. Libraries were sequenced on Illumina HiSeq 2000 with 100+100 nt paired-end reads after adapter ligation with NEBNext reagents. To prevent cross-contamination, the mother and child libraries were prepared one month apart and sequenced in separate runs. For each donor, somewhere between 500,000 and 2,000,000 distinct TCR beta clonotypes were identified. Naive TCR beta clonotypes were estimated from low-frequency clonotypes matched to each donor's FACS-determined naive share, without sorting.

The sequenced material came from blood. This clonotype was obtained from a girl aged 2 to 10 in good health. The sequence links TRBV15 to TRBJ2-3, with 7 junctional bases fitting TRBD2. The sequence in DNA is TGTGCCACCAGCTCACTAGCGTCGGAGGGAGATACGCAGTATTTT. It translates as CATSSLASEGDTQYF.